A selection of T cell receptor beta chains follows, all from one sample in a study of blood T cell repertoires in COVID-19. The repertoire was sequenced with immunoSEQ multiplex PCR; TCRdb's copy has only in-frame clones and lacks some. The table has 80,000 to 90,000 clones, roughly 86% seen once. The sequenced sample was peripheral blood. The receptors derive from an elderly woman with acute or convalescent COVID-19. Both conserved end residues are part of each CDR3. The D gene is left open where the match is weak. Clone size is stated in some rows and not others, as once, few, many or a class when expanded.

length: 15
size: NA
V: TRBV6-5
D: TRBD2
J: TRBJ2-2
CDR3: CASSGGTANTGELFF
DNA: TGTGCCAGCAGCGGGGGGACCGCGAACACCGGGGAGCTGTTTTTT

length: 18
size: NA
V: TRBV5-1
D: NA
J: TRBJ2-3
CDR3: CASSLGVSGQISTDTQYF
DNA: TGCGCCAGCAGCTTGGGAGTCTCGGGACAAATAAGCACAGATACGCAGTATTTT

length: 17
size: NA
V: TRBV5-4
D: TRBD2
J: TRBJ2-1
CDR3: CASSLGGLAGGYNEQFF
DNA: TGTGCCAGCAGCTTGGGGGGCCTAGCGGGAGGCTACAATGAGCAGTTCTTC

length: 14
size: NA
V: TRBV28
D: NA
J: TRBJ2-2
CDR3: CASSTTGNTGELFF
DNA: TGTGCCAGCAGTACTACAGGGAACACCGGGGAGCTGTTTTTT

length: 17
size: NA
V: TRBV3-1/TRBV3-2
D: NA
J: TRBJ1-6
CDR3: CASSQDRRIDLNGPLHF
DNA: TGTGCCAGCAGCCAAGATCGGAGAATTGACCTAAATGGACCCCTCCACTTT

length: 16
size: NA
V: TRBV29-1
D: NA
J: TRBJ2-1
CDR3: CSVEGGAGSSYNEQFF
DNA: TGCAGCGTTGAGGGGGGGGCGGGCAGCTCCTACAATGAGCAGTTCTTC

length: 16
size: NA
V: TRBV6-4
D: TRBD2
J: TRBJ2-3
CDR3: CASSDSPGGTPDTQYF
DNA: TGTGCCAGCAGTGACTCTCCGGGAGGCACCCCAGATACGCAGTATTTT

length: 10
size: NA
V: TRBV20-1
D: NA
J: TRBJ1-1
CDR3: CYSRVAEAFF
DNA: TGCTACTCGAGGGTGGCTGAAGCTTTCTTT

length: 15
size: NA
V: TRBV9
D: NA
J: TRBJ1-1
CDR3: CASSVGHLMNTEAFF
DNA: TGTGCCAGCAGCGTAGGGCATCTTATGAACACTGAAGCTTTCTTT

length: 14
size: NA
V: TRBV11-2
D: NA
J: TRBJ2-4
CDR3: CASSIPGSKNIQYF
DNA: TGTGCCAGCAGCATTCCGGGGTCCAAAAACATTCAGTACTTC

length: 14
size: NA
V: TRBV10-1
D: TRBD2
J: TRBJ2-7
CDR3: CASSEAGRSYEQYF
DNA: TGCGCCAGCAGTGAGGCCGGGAGGTCCTACGAGCAGTACTTC

length: 16
size: few
V: TRBV19
D: TRBD1
J: TRBJ2-3
CDR3: CASSISRTGRTDTQYF
DNA: TGTGCCAGTAGTATCTCTCGGACAGGGAGAACAGATACGCAGTATTTT

length: 19
size: NA
V: TRBV28
D: NA
J: TRBJ2-6
CDR3: CASSSRGLSQVAGANVLTF
DNA: TGTGCCAGCAGTTCGCGGGGCCTATCCCAAGTGGCTGGGGCCAACGTCCTGACTTTC

length: 20
size: NA
V: TRBV7-6
D: TRBD2
J: TRBJ2-1
CDR3: CASSRSPRGGTPGSYNEQFF
DNA: TGTGCCAGCAGCCGCAGTCCGCGGGGGGGGACCCCCGGCTCCTACAATGAGCAGTTCTTC

length: 11
size: NA
V: TRBV3-1/TRBV3-2
D: NA
J: TRBJ1-5
CDR3: CASSLGGTQHF
DNA: TGTGCCAGCAGCCTTGGAGGGACCCAGCATTTT

length: 15
size: NA
V: TRBV5-1
D: TRBD1
J: TRBJ2-7
CDR3: CASSLEGTVQAEQYF
DNA: TGCGCCAGCAGCTTAGAAGGGACAGTCCAGGCCGAGCAGTACTTC

length: 13
size: NA
V: TRBV7-2
D: NA
J: TRBJ1-1
CDR3: CASSTGLMTEAFF
DNA: TGTGCCAGCAGCACGGGACTGATGACTGAAGCTTTCTTT

length: 14
size: few
V: TRBV5-1
D: TRBD1
J: TRBJ1-1
CDR3: CASSSDRGQTEAFF
DNA: TGCGCCAGCAGCTCGGACAGGGGGCAGACTGAAGCTTTCTTT

length: 18
size: NA
V: TRBV3-1/TRBV3-2
D: TRBD2
J: TRBJ2-1
CDR3: CASSQDLFAGLGYNEQFF
DNA: TGTGCCAGCAGCCAAGATCTCTTTGCAGGACTAGGGTACAATGAGCAGTTCTTC

length: 15
size: NA
V: TRBV7-8
D: TRBD1
J: TRBJ2-5
CDR3: CASSPGTGQETAQYF
DNA: TGTGCCAGCAGCCCCGGGACAGGTCAAGAGACGGCCCAGTACTTC

length: 17
size: NA
V: TRBV6-7
D: TRBD2
J: TRBJ2-7
CDR3: CASSPTGGSGSSNEQYF
DNA: TGTGCCAGCAGTCCGACGGGGGGTAGCGGGAGTTCCAACGAGCAGTACTTC

length: 13
size: NA
V: TRBV11-1
D: NA
J: TRBJ1-2
CDR3: CASSLSGKEGYTF
DNA: TGTGCCAGCAGCTTATCGGGGAAGGAGGGCTACACCTTC

length: 14
size: once
V: TRBV19
D: NA
J: TRBJ1-2
CDR3: CASSIDRGRDGYTF
DNA: TGTGCCAGTAGTATAGACAGGGGAAGAGATGGCTACACCTTC

length: 15
size: NA
V: TRBV4-2
D: TRBD2
J: TRBJ2-5
CDR3: CASSPVAGGEETQYF
DNA: TGTGCCAGCAGCCCCGTAGCGGGAGGGGAAGAGACCCAGTACTTC

length: 18
size: NA
V: TRBV11-3
D: TRBD1
J: TRBJ2-1
CDR3: CASSLPGQGVFGKDEQFF
DNA: TGTGCCAGCAGCTTACCGGGACAGGGGGTATTCGGCAAGGATGAGCAGTTCTTC

length: 18
size: NA
V: TRBV7-2
D: TRBD1
J: TRBJ2-4
CDR3: CASSISPGTGGEENIQYF
DNA: TGTGCCAGCAGCATAAGTCCCGGGACAGGGGGCGAAGAAAACATTCAGTACTTC

length: 15
size: once
V: TRBV25-1
D: TRBD2
J: TRBJ2-7
CDR3: CASTPPTSGSYEQYF
DNA: TGTGCCAGCACCCCTCCGACTAGCGGGTCTTACGAGCAGTACTTC

length: 18
size: NA
V: TRBV7-9
D: TRBD2
J: TRBJ2-1
CDR3: CASSLLTSGGADPNEQFF
DNA: TGTGCCAGCAGCCTCCTGACTAGCGGGGGGGCCGACCCCAATGAGCAGTTCTTC

length: 14
size: NA
V: TRBV7-9
D: TRBD1
J: TRBJ2-1
CDR3: CASSYGTGADEQFF
DNA: TGTGCCAGCAGCTATGGGACAGGGGCCGATGAGCAGTTCTTC

length: 14
size: once
V: TRBV5-1
D: TRBD2
J: TRBJ2-7
CDR3: CASSPGDYPREQYF
DNA: TGCGCCAGCAGCCCTGGGGACTACCCACGCGAGCAGTACTTC

length: 12
size: NA
V: TRBV7-3
D: NA
J: TRBJ2-2
CDR3: CASSKDFGELFF
DNA: TGTGCCAGCAGCAAGGACTTCGGGGAGCTGTTTTTT

length: 15
size: NA
V: TRBV5-4
D: NA
J: TRBJ2-3
CDR3: CASSLEGGSTDTQYF
DNA: TGTGCCAGCAGCTTGGAAGGCGGATCCACAGATACGCAGTATTTT

length: 15
size: NA
V: TRBV5-1
D: TRBD1
J: TRBJ2-1
CDR3: CASSYETGGPNEQFF
DNA: TGCGCCAGCAGCTATGAGACAGGGGGCCCGAATGAGCAGTTCTTC

length: 15
size: NA
V: TRBV19
D: TRBD1
J: TRBJ2-7
CDR3: CASKVQGASSYEQYF
DNA: TGTGCCAGCAAAGTACAGGGGGCAAGCTCCTACGAGCAGTACTTC

length: 14
size: NA
V: TRBV20-1
D: NA
J: TRBJ1-5
CDR3: CSASLGQAHQPQHF
DNA: TGCAGTGCTAGTTTGGGGCAGGCACATCAGCCCCAGCATTTT

length: 14
size: NA
V: TRBV2
D: NA
J: TRBJ2-1
CDR3: CASSVRTAYNEQFF
DNA: TGTGCCAGCAGTGTACGGACAGCCTACAATGAGCAGTTCTTC

length: 16
size: once
V: TRBV5-1
D: TRBD2
J: TRBJ2-1
CDR3: CASSPDGTSGSGEQFF
DNA: TGCGCCAGCAGCCCGGACGGGACTAGCGGGAGTGGTGAGCAGTTCTTC

length: 15
size: NA
V: TRBV15
D: TRBD1
J: TRBJ2-5
CDR3: CATSRDDRGRETQYF
DNA: TGTGCCACCAGCAGAGACGACAGGGGGAGGGAGACCCAGTACTTC